Below, one T cell receptor (beta chain) is given with its context. Libraries were prepared by immunoSEQ multiplex PCR; TCRdb keeps only in-frame clonotypes and omits some of them. The sample consists of 45,000 to 70,000 clones, 91% of them appearing once. This specimen comes from a study of control samples from healthy donors and cancer patients. Germline trimming cut 3 bases from V and 3 bases from J; bases unmatched to any gene: 25. In germline, CDR1 is MGHRA, CDR2 YSYEKL. The CDR3 loop spans 21 amino acids. The chain uses TRBV4-1 and TRBJ1-2; 7 bases line up with TRBD1. The sample consisted of PBMCs. This clonotype was obtained from a man younger than 40 with colorectal cancer. CDR3 sequence reads: CASSHKTGDGVAISLDYGYTF. CDR3 nucleotide sequence: TGCGCCAGCAGCCACAAAACAGGGGATGGGGTCGCGATCTCTCTGGACTATGGCTACACCTTC.